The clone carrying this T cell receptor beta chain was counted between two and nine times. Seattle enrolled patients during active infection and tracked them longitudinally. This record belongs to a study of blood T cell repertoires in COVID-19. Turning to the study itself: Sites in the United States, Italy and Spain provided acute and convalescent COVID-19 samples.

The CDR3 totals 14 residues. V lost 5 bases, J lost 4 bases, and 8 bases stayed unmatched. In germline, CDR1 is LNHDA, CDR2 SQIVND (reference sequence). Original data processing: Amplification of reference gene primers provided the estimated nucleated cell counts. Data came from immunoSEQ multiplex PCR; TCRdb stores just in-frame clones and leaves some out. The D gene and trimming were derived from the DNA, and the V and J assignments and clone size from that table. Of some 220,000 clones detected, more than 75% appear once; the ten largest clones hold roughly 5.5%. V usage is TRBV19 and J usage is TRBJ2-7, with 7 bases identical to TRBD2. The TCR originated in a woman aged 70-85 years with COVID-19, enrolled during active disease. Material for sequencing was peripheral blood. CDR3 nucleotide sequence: TGTGCCAGTAGTCGGGAAGAGGGACTATACGAGCAGTACTTC. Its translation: CASSREEGLYEQYF.